The 21 T cell receptor beta chains reported below all come from one sample, sequenced in a study of T cell responses to AZD1222 COVID-19 vaccine. Clones were sequenced by immunoSEQ multiplex PCR, and TCRdb holds only the in-frame ones, with some missing. The table has tens of thousands of clones, about 80% seen once. The material was peripheral blood, obtained 28 days after the second AZD1222 dose. The receptors shown here come from an adult who received the AZD1222 COVID-19 vaccine.

Only one count was recorded for this clone. This chain uses TRBV5-1 with TRBJ2-7; TRBD1 matches at 7 bases. The CDR3 has 14 residues. V shed 2 bases and J 2 bases; nucleotides not matched to a gene: 4. Looked up from germline, CDR1 is SGHRS and CDR2 is YFSETQ. In DNA form, the CDR3 reads TGCGCCAGCAGCTTAACGACAGGGCCCTACGAGCAGTACTTC. Protein product: CASSLTTGPYEQYF.

The rearrangement joins TRBV10-1 to TRBJ2-7; the D gene is possibly TRBD2 (5 bases). Between the trimmed V and J ends, which lost 2 bases and 7 bases, there was a span of 12 bases. The CDR3 is 13 residues long. Per the germline V gene, CDR1 is WNHNN and CDR2 is SYGVQD (reference sequence). CDR3 amino acids: CASSELLTGEQYF. CDR3 bases: TGCGCCAGCAGTGAGCTCCTTACGGGGGAGCAGTACTTC.

The chain links TRBV30 to TRBJ2-1; 7 bases match TRBD2. V shed 4 bases and J 7 bases; nucleotides not matched to a gene: 13. The CDR3 consists of 15 residues. Per germline, CDR1 GTSNPN and CDR2 SVGIG (reference sequence). The DNA of the CDR3 is TGTGCCTGGACCTTTCTTGGGGGGGGAAGAAATGAGCAGTTCTTC. The encoded protein is CAWTFLGGGRNEQFF.

This clone was counted between two and nine times. The V call is TRBV6-4, the J call TRBJ2-2; tentative D call: TRBD1 (5 bases). The V gene lost 2 bases and the J gene lost 6 bases, with 10 bases spanning the gap. The CDR3 runs 14 residues. CDR1 is MRHNA and CDR2 is SNTAGT in the germline V gene. CDR3 sequence (DNA): TGTGCCAGCAGTGACAGGGGCGTTGCCGGGGAGCTGTTTTTT. Protein sequence: CASSDRGVAGELFF.

This clone has just one count. The chain has TRBV27 and TRBJ2-3; D is ambiguous. Germline CDR1 MNHEY, CDR2 SMNVEV (reference sequence). V dropped 5 bases and J dropped 2 bases, with 8 bases sitting between them. This CDR3 comprises 13 residues. This CDR3 reads CASSTQLTDTQYF. For the CDR3, the DNA is TGTGCCAGCAGTACCCAACTCACAGATACGCAGTATTTT.

The chain uses TRBV18 and TRBJ2-7; maybe TRBD1 (6 bases). V was pared by 1 base and J by 3 bases, with 7 bases between. CDR3 size: 13 residues. Per germline, CDR1 KGHSH and CDR2 LQKENI. CDR3 DNA: TGTGCCAGCTCACCACAGACAGGCTACGAGCAGTACTTC. Translated, it gives CASSPQTGYEQYF.

The gene calls are TRBV19 and TRBJ2-7; 9 bases fit TRBD2. There are 15 residues in the CDR3. Trimming at V came to 4 bases and at J to 5 bases, leaving 9 bases not matched to a gene. CDR1 and CDR2 (germline): LNHDA, SQIVND (reference sequence). The CDR3 DNA is TGTGCCAGTAGTACGATAGCGGGGGAGCCTAACGAGCAGTACTTC. Protein sequence: CASSTIAGEPNEQYF.

The chain joins TRBV3-1 (or the pseudogene TRBV3-2) to TRBJ1-2; 9 bases match TRBD1. Looked up from germline, CDR1 is LGHDT and CDR2 is YNNKEL (reference sequence). The CDR3 runs to 18 residues. V shed 5 bases and J 4 bases; nucleotides not matched to a gene: 17. In DNA form, the CDR3 reads TGTGCCAGCAGCAAGTTACGGGACAGGGATGCAAGGGGCTATGGCTACACCTTC. This codes for CASSKLRDRDARGYGYTF.

The chain employs TRBV4-1 and TRBJ2-3, with 12 bases that match TRBD1. The V and J ends lost 4 bases and 4 bases, in that order; junction bases with no gene match: 3. This CDR3 is built from 15 residues. The germline CDR1 and CDR2 sequences are MGHRA and YSYEKL. The CDR3 DNA reads TGCGCCAGCAGCCCCGGGACAGGGGGCCCAGATACGCAGTATTTT. The encoded protein is CASSPGTGGPDTQYF.

The chain carries TRBV7-9 and TRBJ1-2; 7 nucleotides align to TRBD1. After removal of 0 bases from V and 3 bases from J, the junction contained 1 base not matched to a gene. CDR3 length equals 14 residues. From germline, CDR1 is SEHNR and CDR2 FQNEAQ (reference sequence). The CDR3 coding sequence is TGTGCCAGCAGCTTAGCCGGGACAGACTATGGCTACACCTTC. Its translation is CASSLAGTDYGYTF.

The rearrangement uses TRBV5-4 and TRBJ2-5, with 7 bases matching TRBD2. Per germline, CDR1 SGHNT and CDR2 YYREEE (reference sequence). Germline trimming cut 2 bases from V and 1 base from J; bases unmatched to any gene: 5. The CDR3 spans 15 residues. The CDR3 protein is CASSFREGIQETQYF. As DNA, the CDR3 is TGTGCCAGCAGCTTTAGGGAGGGGATCCAAGAGACCCAGTACTTC.

V and J are TRBV7-2 and TRBJ2-5; 11 nucleotides agree with TRBD2. The length of the CDR3 is 15 residues. V shed 5 bases and J 2 bases; nucleotides not matched to a gene: 4. Germline assignment: CDR1 SGHTA and CDR2 FQGNSA. The CDR3 region is CASSAIAGGQETQYF. Here the CDR3 DNA reads TGTGCCAGCAGCGCGATAGCGGGGGGGCAAGAGACCCAGTACTTC.

This clone came up once. The rearrangement joins TRBV6-2 or TRBV6-3 to TRBJ1-1; D call uncertain. The CDR3 has 14 residues. The germline gives CDR1 MNHEY, CDR2 SVGEGT. V was clipped by 2 bases and J by 5 bases, with 12 bases between them. The CDR3 here is CASSYTDGGTEAFF. The CDR3 coding sequence is TGTGCCAGCAGTTACACGGACGGTGGTACTGAAGCTTTCTTT.

V is TRBV29-1 and J is TRBJ2-1; TRBD1 agrees at 8 bases. The ends lost 5 bases at V and 4 bases at J; junction bases unmatched: 13. The CDR3 spans 16 residues. The germline V gene encodes CDR1 SQVTM and CDR2 ANQGSEA. CDR3 sequence: CSVNYMTGDFYNEQFF. The CDR3 DNA reads as TGCAGCGTTAACTACATGACAGGGGACTTTTACAATGAGCAGTTCTTC.

This clone was detected a few times. The same CDR3 can be traced to other DNA sequences in this sample. The chain is built from TRBV6-2 or TRBV6-3 and TRBJ1-1; a weak D match, TRBD1 (5 bases). CDR3 length: 11 residues. V lost 5 bases and J lost 6, with 7 bases in between. The germline V gene encodes CDR1 MNHEY and CDR2 SVGEGT. The CDR3 DNA reads TGTGCCAGCAGTCAGGGTGCTGAAGCTTTCTTT. Translated, it gives CASSQGAEAFF.

The V and J genes are TRBV12-2 and TRBJ1-5; the table gives TRBD1 as D, unverified against the DNA. TRBV12-2 is given as a pseudogene. This CDR3 has 21 amino acids. CDR3 sequence (DNA): TGTGCAAGTCGCCGACCAATACAGCCCCCGGCCCGTCCCTTCTTTAATCAGCCCCAGCATTTT. Translation: CASRRPIQPPARPFFNQPQHF.

The chain recombines TRBV28 with TRBJ1-1, with D unresolved. V lost 6 bases, J lost 8 bases, and 13 bases lay in between. Germline V gene sequence: CDR1 MDHEN, CDR2 SYDVKM. CDR3 length: 12 amino acids. The CDR3 is CASRISATEAFF. CDR3 DNA: TGTGCCAGCAGGATTTCCGCGACCGAAGCTTTCTTT.

The J gene is TRBJ2-7, the V gene TRBV6-5; unclear D gene. The V end lost 10 bases, the J end lost 3 bases, and 7 bases lay between the germline ends. The CDR3 runs to 10 residues. CDR1 MNHEY and CDR2 SVGAGI come from the germline V gene. Here the CDR3 DNA reads TGTGCCACCACCAACTACGAGCAGTACTTC. Amino acids: CATTNYEQYF.

Notes on this clone: A junction end diverges from the germline sequence, so it may reflect a read error. The chain is built from TRBV5-1 and TRBJ2-1; TRBD2 aligns across 7 bases. There are 14 residues in the CDR3. The germline V gene has CDR1 SGHRS and CDR2 YFSETQ. CDR3 sequence reads: CASSLFQLANGQFF. The CDR3 DNA is TGCGCCAGCAGCTTGTTTCAACTAGCGAATGGGCAGTTCTTC.

A few counts support this clone. The chain couples TRBV7-9 to TRBJ2-7; 7 nucleotides line up with TRBD1. Trimming cost V 3 bases and J 6 bases; bases outside gene matches: 11. CDR3 length: 15 amino acids. Germline-derived CDR1 and CDR2 are SEHNR and FQNEAQ (reference sequence). In nucleotides, the CDR3 is TGTGCCAGCAGCTTGGGGACCGGGACAGCGAGCGAGCAGTACTTC. It translates to CASSLGTGTASEQYF.

The V gene is TRBV10-3, the J gene TRBJ2-5; 7 bases are shared with TRBD2. The V gene end was trimmed by 3 bases and the J gene end by 3 bases; junction bases not matched to a gene: 4. The CDR3 sequence is 14 residues long. Per the germline V gene, CDR1 is ENHRY and CDR2 is SYGVKD. CDR3 amino acids: CAISDLGGKETQYF. CDR3 coding DNA: TGTGCCATCAGTGACCTCGGGGGGAAAGAGACCCAGTACTTC.